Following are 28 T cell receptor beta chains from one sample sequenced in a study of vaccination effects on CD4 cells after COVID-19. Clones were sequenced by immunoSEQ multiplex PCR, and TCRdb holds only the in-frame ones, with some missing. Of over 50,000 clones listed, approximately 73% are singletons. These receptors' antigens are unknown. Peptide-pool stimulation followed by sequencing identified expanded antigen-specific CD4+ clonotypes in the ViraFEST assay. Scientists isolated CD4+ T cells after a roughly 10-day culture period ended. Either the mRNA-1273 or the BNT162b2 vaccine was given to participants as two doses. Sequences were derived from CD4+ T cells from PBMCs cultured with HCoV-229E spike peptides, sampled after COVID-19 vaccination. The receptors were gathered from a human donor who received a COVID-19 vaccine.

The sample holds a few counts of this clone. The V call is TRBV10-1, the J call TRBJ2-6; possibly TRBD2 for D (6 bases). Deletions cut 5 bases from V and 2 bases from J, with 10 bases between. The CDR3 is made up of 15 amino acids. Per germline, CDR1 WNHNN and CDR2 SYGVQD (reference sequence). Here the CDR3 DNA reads TGCGCCAGCAGTTTCGGAGGGGCTGGGGCCAACGTCCTGACTTTC. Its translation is CASSFGGAGANVLTF.

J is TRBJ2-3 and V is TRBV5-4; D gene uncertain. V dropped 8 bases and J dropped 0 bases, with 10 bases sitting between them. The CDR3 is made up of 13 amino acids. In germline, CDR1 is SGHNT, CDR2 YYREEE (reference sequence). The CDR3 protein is CASGRYSTDTQYF. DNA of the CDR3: TGTGCCAGTGGTCGCTACAGCACAGATACGCAGTATTTT. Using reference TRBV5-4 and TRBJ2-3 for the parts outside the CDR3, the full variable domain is ETGVTQSPTHLIKTRGQQVTLRCSSQSGHNTVSWYQQALGQGPQFIFQYYREEENGRGNFPPRFSGLQFPNYSSELNVNALELDDSALYLCASGRYSTDTQYFGPGTRLTVL.

CDR3 sequence reads: CASSLGPADTQYF. The CDR3 bases are TGTGCCAGCAGTTTGGGGCCTGCAGATACGCAGTATTTT. The gene calls are TRBV12-3 or TRBV12-4 and TRBJ2-3; weak D call: TRBD1 (5 bases). Deletions cut 3 bases from V and 4 bases from J, with 8 bases between. The CDR3 runs 13 residues.

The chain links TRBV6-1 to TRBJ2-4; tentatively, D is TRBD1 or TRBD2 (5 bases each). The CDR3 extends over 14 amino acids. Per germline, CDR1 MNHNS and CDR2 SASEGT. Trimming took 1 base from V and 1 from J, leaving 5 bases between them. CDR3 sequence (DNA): TGTGCCAGCAGTGAAGGGGGGGCCAAAAACATTCAGTACTTC. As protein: CASSEGGAKNIQYF.

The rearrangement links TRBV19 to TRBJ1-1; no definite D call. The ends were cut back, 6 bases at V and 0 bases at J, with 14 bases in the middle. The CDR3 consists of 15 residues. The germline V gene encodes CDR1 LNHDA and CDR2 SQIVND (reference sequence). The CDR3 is CASRNSVGLNTEAFF. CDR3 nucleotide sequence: TGTGCCAGTAGGAACTCGGTTGGATTGAACACTGAAGCTTTCTTT.

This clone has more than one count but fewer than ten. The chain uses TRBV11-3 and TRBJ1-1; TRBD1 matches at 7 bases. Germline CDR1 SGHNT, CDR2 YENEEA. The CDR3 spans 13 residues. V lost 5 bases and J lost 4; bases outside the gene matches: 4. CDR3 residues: CASSVTGVTEAFF. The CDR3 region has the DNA TGTGCCAGCAGCGTCACAGGGGTCACTGAAGCTTTCTTT.

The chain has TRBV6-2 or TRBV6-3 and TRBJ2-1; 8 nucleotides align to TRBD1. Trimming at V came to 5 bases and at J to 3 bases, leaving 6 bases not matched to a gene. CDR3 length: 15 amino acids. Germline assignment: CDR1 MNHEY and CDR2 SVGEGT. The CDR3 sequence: CASSTTGDNYNEQFF. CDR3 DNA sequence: TGTGCCAGCAGTACGACAGGGGACAACTACAATGAGCAGTTCTTC.

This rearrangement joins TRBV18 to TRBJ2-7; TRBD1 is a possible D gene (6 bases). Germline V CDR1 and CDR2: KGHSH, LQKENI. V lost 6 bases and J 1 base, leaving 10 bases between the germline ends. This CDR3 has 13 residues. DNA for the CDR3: TGTGCCAGCTCCACAGGGAGATCCTACGAGCAGTACGTC. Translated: CASSTGRSYEQYV.

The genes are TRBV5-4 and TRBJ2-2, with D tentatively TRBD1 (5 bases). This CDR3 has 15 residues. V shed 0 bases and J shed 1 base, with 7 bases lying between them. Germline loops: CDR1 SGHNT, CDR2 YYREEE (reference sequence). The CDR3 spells CASSLDRRNTGELFF. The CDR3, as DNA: TGTGCCAGCAGCTTGGACAGGCGGAACACCGGGGAGCTGTTTTTT.

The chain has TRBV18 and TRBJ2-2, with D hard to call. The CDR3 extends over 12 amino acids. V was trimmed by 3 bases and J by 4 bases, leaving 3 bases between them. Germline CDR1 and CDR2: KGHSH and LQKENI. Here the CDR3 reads CASSPITGELFF. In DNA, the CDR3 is TGTGCCAGCTCACCCATCACCGGGGAGCTGTTTTTT.

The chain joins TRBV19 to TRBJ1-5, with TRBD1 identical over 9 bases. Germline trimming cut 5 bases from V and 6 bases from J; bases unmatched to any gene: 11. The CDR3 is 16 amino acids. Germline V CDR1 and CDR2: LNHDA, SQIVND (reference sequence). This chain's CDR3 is CASSLLGTGKGQPQHF. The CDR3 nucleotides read TGTGCCAGTAGTCTTTTGGGGACAGGGAAGGGTCAGCCCCAGCATTTT. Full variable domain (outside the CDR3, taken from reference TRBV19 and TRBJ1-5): DGGITQSPKYLFRKEGQNVTLSCEQNLNHDAMYWYRQDPGQGLRLIYYSQIVNDFQKGDIAEGYSVSREKKESFPLTVTSAQKNPTAFYLCASSLLGTGKGQPQHFGDGTRLSIL.

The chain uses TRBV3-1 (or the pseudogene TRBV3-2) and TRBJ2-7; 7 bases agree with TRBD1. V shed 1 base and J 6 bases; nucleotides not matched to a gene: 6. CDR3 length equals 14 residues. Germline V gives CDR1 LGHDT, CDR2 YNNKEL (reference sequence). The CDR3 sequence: CASSQGYRGREQYV. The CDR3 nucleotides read TGTGCCAGCAGCCAAGGTTACAGGGGCCGCGAGCAGTACGTC.

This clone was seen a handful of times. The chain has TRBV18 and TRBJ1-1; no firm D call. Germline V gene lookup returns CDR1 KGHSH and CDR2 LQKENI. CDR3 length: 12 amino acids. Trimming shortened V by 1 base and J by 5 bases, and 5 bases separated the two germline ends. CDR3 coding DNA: TGTGCCAGCTCACCACGGCAAACTGAAGCTTTCTTT. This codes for CASSPRQTEAFF.

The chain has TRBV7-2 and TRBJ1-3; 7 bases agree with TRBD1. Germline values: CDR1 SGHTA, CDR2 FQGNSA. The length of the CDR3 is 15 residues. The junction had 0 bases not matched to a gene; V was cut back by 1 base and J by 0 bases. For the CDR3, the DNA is TGTGCCAGCAGCTTAGGACAGGGCTCTGGAAACACCATATATTTT. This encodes CASSLGQGSGNTIYF.

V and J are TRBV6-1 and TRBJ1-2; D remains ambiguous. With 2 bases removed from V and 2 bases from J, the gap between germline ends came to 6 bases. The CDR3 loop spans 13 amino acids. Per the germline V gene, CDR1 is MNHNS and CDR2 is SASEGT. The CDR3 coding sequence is TGTGCCAGCAGTGAAACACCAAACTATGGCTACACCTTC. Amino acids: CASSETPNYGYTF.

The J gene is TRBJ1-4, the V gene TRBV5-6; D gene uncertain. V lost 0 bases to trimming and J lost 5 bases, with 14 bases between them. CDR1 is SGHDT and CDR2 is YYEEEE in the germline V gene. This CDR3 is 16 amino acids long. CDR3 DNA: TGTGCCAGCAGCTTGGCCCGGGGTTTCAGGAATGAAAAACTGTTTTTT. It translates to CASSLARGFRNEKLFF.

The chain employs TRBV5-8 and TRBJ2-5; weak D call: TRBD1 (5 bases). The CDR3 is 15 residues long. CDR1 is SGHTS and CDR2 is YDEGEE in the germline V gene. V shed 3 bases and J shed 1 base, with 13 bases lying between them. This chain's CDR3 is CASSSPQGIQETQYF. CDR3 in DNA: TGTGCCAGCAGCTCGCCGCAGGGTATCCAAGAGACCCAGTACTTC.

The CDR3 nucleotides read TGTGCCACCAGTGATTACAGCTATGGCTACACCTTC. Its translation is CATSDYSYGYTF. This chain joins TRBV24-1 and TRBJ1-2; D uncertain. CDR1 KGHDR and CDR2 SFDVKD come from the germline V gene. Trimming took 2 bases from V and 4 from J, leaving 4 bases between them. There are 12 residues in the CDR3.

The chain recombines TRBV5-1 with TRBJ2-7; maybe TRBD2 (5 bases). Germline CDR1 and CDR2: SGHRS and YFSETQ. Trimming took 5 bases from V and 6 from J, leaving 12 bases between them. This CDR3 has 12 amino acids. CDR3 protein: CASRICGPEQYV. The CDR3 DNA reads TGCGCCAGCAGGATTTGCGGGCCCGAGCAGTACGTC.

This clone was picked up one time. The CDR3 protein is CASNNRGAKNIQYF. For the CDR3, the DNA is TGTGCCAGCAACAACAGGGGAGCCAAAAACATTCAGTACTTC. V usage is TRBV6-6 and J usage is TRBJ2-4; 7 nucleotides match TRBD1. Looked up from germline, CDR1 is MNHNY and CDR2 is SVGAGI (reference sequence). CDR3 length: 14 residues. Trimming removed 7 bases from V and 0 bases from J; junction bases left unmatched: 3.

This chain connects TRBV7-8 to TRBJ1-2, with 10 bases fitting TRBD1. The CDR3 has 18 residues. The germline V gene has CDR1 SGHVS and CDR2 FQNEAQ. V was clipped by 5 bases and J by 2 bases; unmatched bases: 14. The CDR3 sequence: CASSQRAGTGESNYGYTF. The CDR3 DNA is TGTGCCAGCAGCCAACGAGCCGGGACAGGGGAATCAAACTATGGCTACACCTTC.

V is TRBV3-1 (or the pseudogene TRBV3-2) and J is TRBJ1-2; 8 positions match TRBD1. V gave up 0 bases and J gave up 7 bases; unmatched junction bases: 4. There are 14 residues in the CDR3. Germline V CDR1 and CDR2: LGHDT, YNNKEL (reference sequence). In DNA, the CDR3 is TGTGCCAGCAGCCAAGACGCAGGGGGCCGTGGCTACACCTTC. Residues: CASSQDAGGRGYTF.

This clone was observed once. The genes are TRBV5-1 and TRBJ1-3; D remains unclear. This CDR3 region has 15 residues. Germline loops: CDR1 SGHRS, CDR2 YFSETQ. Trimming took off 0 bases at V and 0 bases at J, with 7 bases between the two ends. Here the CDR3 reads CASSLGSISGNTIYF. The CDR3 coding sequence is TGCGCCAGCAGCTTGGGAAGTATCTCTGGAAACACCATATATTTT.

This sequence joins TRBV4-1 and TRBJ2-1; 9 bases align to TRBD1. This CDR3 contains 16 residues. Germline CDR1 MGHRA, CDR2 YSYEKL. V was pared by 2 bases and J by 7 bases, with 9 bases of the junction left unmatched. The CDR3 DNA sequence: TGCGCCAGCAGCCAACTTACGGACAGGGGTAGTAATGAGCAGTTCTTC. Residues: CASSQLTDRGSNEQFF.

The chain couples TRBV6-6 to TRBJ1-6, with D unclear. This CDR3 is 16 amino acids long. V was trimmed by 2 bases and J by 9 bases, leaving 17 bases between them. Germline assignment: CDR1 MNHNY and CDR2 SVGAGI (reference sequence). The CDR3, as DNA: TGTGCCAGCAGTTACGTTCCCGCAGCCAAGGGTTCACCCCTCCACTTT. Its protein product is CASSYVPAAKGSPLHF.

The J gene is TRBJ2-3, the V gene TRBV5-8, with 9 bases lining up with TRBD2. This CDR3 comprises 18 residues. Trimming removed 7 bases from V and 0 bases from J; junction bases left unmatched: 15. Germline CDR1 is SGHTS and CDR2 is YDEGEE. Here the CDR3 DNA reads TGTGCCAGCCCTTGGGGACTAGCAGAGAGACGTAGCACAGATACGCAGTATTTT. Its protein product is CASPWGLAERRSTDTQYF.

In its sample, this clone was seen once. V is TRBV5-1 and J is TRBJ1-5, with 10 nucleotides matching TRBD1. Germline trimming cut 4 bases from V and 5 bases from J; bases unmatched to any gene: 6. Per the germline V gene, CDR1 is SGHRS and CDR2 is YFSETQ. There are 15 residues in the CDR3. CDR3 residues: CASSPGTGAHQPQHF. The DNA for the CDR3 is TGCGCCAGCAGCCCCGGGACAGGGGCCCATCAGCCCCAGCATTTT. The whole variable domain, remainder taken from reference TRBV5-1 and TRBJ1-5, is KAGVTQTPRYLIKTRGQQVTLSCSPISGHRSVSWYQQTPGQGLQFLFEYFSETQRNKGNFPGRFSGRQFSNSRSEMNVSTLELGDSALYLCASSPGTGAHQPQHFGDGTRLSIL.

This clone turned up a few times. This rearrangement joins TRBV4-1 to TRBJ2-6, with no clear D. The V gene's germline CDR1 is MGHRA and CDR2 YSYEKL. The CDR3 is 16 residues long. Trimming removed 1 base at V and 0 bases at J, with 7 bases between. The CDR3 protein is CASSQAQNSGANVLTF. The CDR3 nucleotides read TGCGCCAGCAGCCAAGCACAGAACTCTGGGGCCAACGTCCTGACTTTC.